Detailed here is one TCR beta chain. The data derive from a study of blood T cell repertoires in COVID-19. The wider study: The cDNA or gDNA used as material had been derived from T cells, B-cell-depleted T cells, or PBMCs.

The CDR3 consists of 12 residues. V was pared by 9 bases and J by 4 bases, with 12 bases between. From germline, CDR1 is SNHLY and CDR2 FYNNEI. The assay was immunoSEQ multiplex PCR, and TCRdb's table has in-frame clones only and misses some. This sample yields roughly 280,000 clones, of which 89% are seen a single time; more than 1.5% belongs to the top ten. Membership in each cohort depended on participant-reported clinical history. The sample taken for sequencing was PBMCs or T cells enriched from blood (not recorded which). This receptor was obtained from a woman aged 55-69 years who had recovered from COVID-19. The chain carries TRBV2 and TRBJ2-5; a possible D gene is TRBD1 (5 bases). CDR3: CARGQGSETQYF. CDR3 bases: TGTGCCAGGGGGCAAGGGTCAGAGACCCAGTACTTC.